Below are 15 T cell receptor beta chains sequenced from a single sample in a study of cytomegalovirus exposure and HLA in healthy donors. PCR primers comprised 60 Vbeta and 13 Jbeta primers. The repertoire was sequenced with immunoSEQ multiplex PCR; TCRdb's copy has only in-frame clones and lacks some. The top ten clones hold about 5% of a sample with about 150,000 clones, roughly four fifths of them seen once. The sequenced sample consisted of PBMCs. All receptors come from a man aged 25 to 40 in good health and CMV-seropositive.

CDR3 DNA: TGTGCCAGCAGTGAAGACAGCCAGTCGAATCAGCCCCAGCATTTT. Protein: CASSEDSQSNQPQHF. This chain connects TRBV2 to TRBJ1-5, with no clear D. The V and J ends lost 1 base and 4 bases respectively, with 11 bases between them. CDR3 length equals 15 residues. The germline V gene has CDR1 SNHLY and CDR2 FYNNEI.

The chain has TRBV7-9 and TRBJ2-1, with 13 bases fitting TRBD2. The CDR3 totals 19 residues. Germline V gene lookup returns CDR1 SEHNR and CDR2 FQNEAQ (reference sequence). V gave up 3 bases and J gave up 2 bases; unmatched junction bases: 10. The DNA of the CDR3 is TGTGCCAGCAGCTTCTGGGGGTCGGGGACTAGCGGGGCCTACAATGAGCAGTTCTTC. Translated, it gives CASSFWGSGTSGAYNEQFF.

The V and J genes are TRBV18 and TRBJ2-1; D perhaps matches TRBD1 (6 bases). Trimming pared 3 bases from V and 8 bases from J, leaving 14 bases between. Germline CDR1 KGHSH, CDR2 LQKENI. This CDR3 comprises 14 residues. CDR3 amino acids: CASSPWGQIDEQFF. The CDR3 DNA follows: TGTGCCAGCTCACCCTGGGGGCAAATCGATGAGCAGTTCTTC.

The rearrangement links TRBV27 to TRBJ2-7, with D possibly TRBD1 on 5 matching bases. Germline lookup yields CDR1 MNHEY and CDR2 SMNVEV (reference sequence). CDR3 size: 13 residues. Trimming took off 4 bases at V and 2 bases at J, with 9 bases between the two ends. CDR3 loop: CASSSRVTYEQYF. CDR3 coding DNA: TGTGCCAGCAGTTCCAGGGTAACCTACGAGCAGTACTTC.

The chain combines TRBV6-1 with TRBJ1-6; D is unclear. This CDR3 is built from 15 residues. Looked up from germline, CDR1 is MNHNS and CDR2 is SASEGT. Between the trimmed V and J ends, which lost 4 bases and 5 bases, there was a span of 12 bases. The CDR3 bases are TGTGCCAGCAGTGTCGGCCGGAGAGATAATTCACCCCTCCACTTT. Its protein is CASSVGRRDNSPLHF.

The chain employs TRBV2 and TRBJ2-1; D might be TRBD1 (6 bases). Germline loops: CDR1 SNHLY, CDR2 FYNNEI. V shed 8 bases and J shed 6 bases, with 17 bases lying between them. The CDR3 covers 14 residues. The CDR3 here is CASARQDLGNEQFF. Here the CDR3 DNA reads TGTGCCAGCGCTAGACAGGATCTGGGCAATGAGCAGTTCTTC.

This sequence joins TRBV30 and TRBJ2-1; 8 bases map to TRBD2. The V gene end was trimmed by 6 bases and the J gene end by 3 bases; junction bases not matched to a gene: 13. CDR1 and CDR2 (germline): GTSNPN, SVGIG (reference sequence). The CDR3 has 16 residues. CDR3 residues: CACLPPSGGRYNEQFF. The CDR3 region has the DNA TGTGCCTGTCTCCCCCCGAGCGGGGGCCGCTACAATGAGCAGTTCTTC.

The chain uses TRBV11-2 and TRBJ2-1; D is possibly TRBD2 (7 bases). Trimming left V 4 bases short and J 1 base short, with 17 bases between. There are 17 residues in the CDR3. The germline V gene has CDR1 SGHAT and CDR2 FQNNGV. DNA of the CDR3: TGTGCCAGCAGCTCTCTTGGGGGAGGGGGTTCCTACAATGAGCAGTTCTTC. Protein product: CASSSLGGGGSYNEQFF. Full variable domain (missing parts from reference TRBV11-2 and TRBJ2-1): EAGVAQSPRYKIIEKRQSVAFWCNPISGHATLYWYQQILGQGPKLLIQFQNNGVVDDSQLPKDRFSAERLKGVDSTLKIQPAKLEDSAVYLCASSSLGGGGSYNEQFFGPGTRLTVL.

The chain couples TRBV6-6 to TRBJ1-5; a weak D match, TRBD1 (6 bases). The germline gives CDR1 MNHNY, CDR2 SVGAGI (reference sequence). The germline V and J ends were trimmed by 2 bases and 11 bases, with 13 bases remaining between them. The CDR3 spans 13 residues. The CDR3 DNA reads TGTGCCAGCAGTTACATACAGGGAAGGTCCCAGCATTTT. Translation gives CASSYIQGRSQHF.

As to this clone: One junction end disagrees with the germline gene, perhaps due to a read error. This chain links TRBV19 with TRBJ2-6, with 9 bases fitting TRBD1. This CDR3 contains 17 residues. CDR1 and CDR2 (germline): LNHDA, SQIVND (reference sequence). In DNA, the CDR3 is TGTGCCAGTAGTCCCCGGGACAGGGCCACTGGGGCCAACGGCCTGACTTTC. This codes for CASSPRDRATGANGLTF.

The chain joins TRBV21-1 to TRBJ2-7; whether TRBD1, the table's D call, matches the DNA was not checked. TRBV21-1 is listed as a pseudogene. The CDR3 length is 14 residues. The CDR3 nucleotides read TGTGCCAGCCCTCTTCGACAGGTTTCCCACGAGCAGTACTTC. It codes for CASPLRQVSHEQYF.

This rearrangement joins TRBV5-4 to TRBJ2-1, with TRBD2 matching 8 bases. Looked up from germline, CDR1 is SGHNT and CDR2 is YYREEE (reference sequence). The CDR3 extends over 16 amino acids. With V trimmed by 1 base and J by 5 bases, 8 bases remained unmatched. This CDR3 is CASSLKREIFNNEQFF. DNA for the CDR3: TGTGCCAGCAGCTTGAAGCGGGAGATCTTCAACAATGAGCAGTTCTTC.

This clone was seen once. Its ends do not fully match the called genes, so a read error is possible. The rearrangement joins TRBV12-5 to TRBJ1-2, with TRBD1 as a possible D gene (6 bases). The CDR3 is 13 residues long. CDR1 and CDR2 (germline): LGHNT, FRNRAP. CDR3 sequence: CASGVVGGLGYTF. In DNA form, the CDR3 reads TGTGCTAGTGGTGTGGTAGGGGGTCTCGGCTACACCTTC.

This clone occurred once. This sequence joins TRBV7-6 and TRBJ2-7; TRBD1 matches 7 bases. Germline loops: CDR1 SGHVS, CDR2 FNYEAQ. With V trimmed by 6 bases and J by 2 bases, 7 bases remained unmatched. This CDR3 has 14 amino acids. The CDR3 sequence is CASRPSGTAYEQYF. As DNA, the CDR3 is TGTGCCAGCAGACCCTCCGGGACAGCCTACGAGCAGTACTTC.

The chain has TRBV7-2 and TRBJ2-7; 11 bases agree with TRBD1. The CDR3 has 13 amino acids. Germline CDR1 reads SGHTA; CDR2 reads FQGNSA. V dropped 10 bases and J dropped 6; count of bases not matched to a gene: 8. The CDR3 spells CAISGTGGGEQYF. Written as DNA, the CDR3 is TGTGCCATATCCGGGACAGGGGGTGGCGAGCAGTACTTC. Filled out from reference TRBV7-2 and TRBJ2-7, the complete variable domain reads GAGVSQSPSNKVTEKGKDVELRCDPISGHTALYWYRQSLGQGLEFLIYFQGNSAPDKSGLPSDRFSAERTGGSVSTLTIQRTQQEDSAVYLCAISGTGGGEQYFGPGTRLTVT.